These 12 T cell receptor beta chains were all obtained from the same sample, sequenced in a study of blood T cell repertoires in COVID-19. Here immunoSEQ multiplex PCR was the method, and the copy in TCRdb shows in-frame clones only, minus some. The sample consists of approximately 280,000 clones, around nine tenths of them appearing once. The material sequenced was PBMCs or T cells enriched from blood (not recorded which). The receptors here all came from a woman aged 18-35 years who had recovered from COVID-19.

The CDR3 sequence is CASSLWGDRDRNTIYF. CDR3 DNA: TGTGCCAGCAGTTTATGGGGGGACAGGGATAGAAACACCATATATTTT. The chain uses TRBV28 and TRBJ1-3; 9 bases fit TRBD1. Losses at the gene ends were 0 bases for V and 5 bases for J; bases not matched to a gene: 5. Germline CDR1 and CDR2: MDHEN and SYDVKM. The CDR3 has 16 residues.

The chain joins TRBV19 to TRBJ2-7; D not certain. The germline V gene has CDR1 LNHDA and CDR2 SQIVND (reference sequence). V shed 5 bases and J shed 4 bases, with 15 bases lying between them. The CDR3 totals 14 residues. The CDR3 here is CASSFAETSYEQYF. The DNA for the CDR3 is TGTGCCAGTAGTTTCGCCGAAACATCTTACGAGCAGTACTTC.

The chain carries TRBV19 and TRBJ2-3, with D perhaps TRBD1 (5 bases). Germline CDR1 is LNHDA and CDR2 is SQIVND (reference sequence). The CDR3 has 14 residues. V lost 4 bases and J lost 0, with 8 bases in between. The CDR3 protein is CASSTQVSTDTQYF. The CDR3 bases are TGTGCCAGTAGTACACAGGTTAGCACAGATACGCAGTATTTT.

This chain links TRBV7-6 with TRBJ2-2; 10 positions match TRBD1. The germline V gene has CDR1 SGHVS and CDR2 FNYEAQ. The CDR3 has 17 amino acids. V was clipped by 4 bases and J by 4 bases; unmatched bases: 9. The CDR3 sequence is CASSSSPGTGVTGELFF. The CDR3 DNA sequence: TGTGCCAGCAGCTCCTCGCCCGGGACAGGGGTCACCGGGGAGCTGTTTTTT.

The chain joins TRBV30 to TRBJ2-7; D call uncertain. The CDR3 length is 12 residues. Germline values: CDR1 GTSNPN, CDR2 SVGIG (reference sequence). Trimming took off 0 bases at V and 7 bases at J, with 10 bases between the two ends. The CDR3 coding sequence is TGTGCCTGGAGTGTACTCCCGAGAGAGCAGTACTTC. Amino acid sequence: CAWSVLPREQYF.

The chain uses TRBV7-8 and TRBJ1-2, with TRBD1 matching over 12 bases. Germline V gene sequence: CDR1 SGHVS, CDR2 FQNEAQ. J gave up 5 bases and V 4 bases, and 8 bases lay outside the gene matches. The CDR3 sequence is 16 residues long. The CDR3 spells CASSSRDRGRGYGYTF. As DNA, the CDR3 is TGTGCCAGCAGCTCCCGGGACAGGGGGCGAGGATATGGCTACACCTTC. Using reference TRBV7-8 and TRBJ1-2 for the parts outside the CDR3, the full variable domain is GAGVSQSPRYKVAKRGQDVALRCDPISGHVSLFWYQQALGQGPEFLTYFQNEAQLDKSGLPSDRFFAERPEGSVSTLKIQRTQQEDSAVYLCASSSRDRGRGYGYTFGSGTRLTVV.

V and J are TRBV19 and TRBJ1-6; 10 nucleotides agree with TRBD1. This CDR3 region has 14 residues. Per germline, CDR1 LNHDA and CDR2 SQIVND (reference sequence). V gave up 6 bases and J gave up 9 bases; unmatched junction bases: 5. The CDR3 region has the DNA TGTGCCAGTAGCGGACAGGGGGACGGTTCACCCCTCCACTTT. Protein product: CASSGQGDGSPLHF.

In its sample, this clone was seen once. The genes are TRBV28 and TRBJ2-1; D is unresolved. The CDR3 runs to 13 residues. Germline V gene lookup returns CDR1 MDHEN and CDR2 SYDVKM. Trimming removed 4 bases at V and 6 bases at J, with 10 bases between. The CDR3 region has the DNA TGTGCCAGCAGTTCCCGCGCCGGCAATGAGCAGTTCTTC. It translates to CASSSRAGNEQFF.

The V gene is TRBV28, the J gene TRBJ1-6; 7 bases agree with TRBD1. Trimming removed 2 bases from V and 5 bases from J; junction bases left unmatched: 9. CDR1 MDHEN and CDR2 SYDVKM come from the germline V gene. The CDR3 contains 17 residues. The CDR3 reads CASSLLGNDRDNSPLHF. The CDR3 region has the DNA TGTGCCAGCAGTTTACTAGGGAACGACAGGGATAATTCACCCCTCCACTTT. Based on the CDR3 plus reference TRBV28 and TRBJ1-6, the full variable domain is DVKVTQSSRYLVKRTGEKVFLECVQDMDHENMFWYRQDPGLGLRLIYFSYDVKMKEKGDIPEGYSVSREKKERFSLILESASTNQTSMYLCASSLLGNDRDNSPLHFGNGTRLTVT.

The CDR3 protein is CASSRGQGNSPLHF. The CDR3, as DNA: TGTGCCAGCAGCCGGGGACAGGGTAATTCACCCCTCCACTTT. V and J are TRBV7-6 and TRBJ1-6; 9 positions agree with TRBD1. There are 14 residues in the CDR3. Per the germline V gene, CDR1 is SGHVS and CDR2 is FNYEAQ. Losses at the gene ends were 5 bases for V and 6 bases for J; bases not matched to a gene: 2.

The V call is TRBV9, the J call TRBJ2-5; a weak D match, TRBD2 (5 bases). V shed 4 bases and J shed 2 bases, with 9 bases lying between them. CDR1 and CDR2 (germline): SGDLS, YYNGEE. This CDR3 comprises 13 residues. The CDR3 region has the DNA TGTGCCAGCAGCCGAGCGGAACAAGAGACCCAGTACTTC. It translates to CASSRAEQETQYF.

This clone was observed a single time. The J gene is TRBJ2-1, the V gene TRBV5-5, with TRBD2 as a possible D gene (6 bases). Between the trimmed V and J ends, which lost 7 bases and 9 bases, there was a span of 23 bases. The CDR3 covers 15 residues. CDR1 and CDR2 (germline): SGHKS, YYEKEE (reference sequence). In DNA form, the CDR3 reads TGTGCCAGCGGACCGACTAGAACTTTGTCTTTTGAGCAGTTCTTC. It translates to CASGPTRTLSFEQFF.